This is a list of T cell receptor beta chains from one sample in a study of cytotoxic CD8 clonotypes in ibrutinib-treated CLL. Sequenced by immunoSEQ multiplex PCR; TCRdb stores in-frame clones only, minus some. This sample has some 43,000 clones, with roughly 76% found just once. Specimen: PBMCs, collected after 12 months of ibrutinib treatment. The source of these receptors is a human donor with chronic lymphocytic leukemia. Each CDR3 is given with its conserved first and last residue. Each record gives: V gene, D gene, clone size, J gene, CDR3 protein, CDR3 DNA. D genes are given only for firm matches. Clone size is given for some rows only: seen once, a few or many times, or a class if the clone is expanded.

v_gene: TRBV28
d_gene: -
abundance: -
j_gene: TRBJ2-2
CDR3aa: CASSLTGRTGELFF
CDR3nt: TGTGCCAGCAGTTTGACAGGGAGGACCGGGGAGCTGTTTTTT

v_gene: TRBV19
d_gene: TRBD1
abundance: -
j_gene: TRBJ2-7
CDR3aa: CASSFSGTGSSYEQYF
CDR3nt: TGTGCCAGTAGTTTCTCCGGGACAGGGAGCTCCTACGAGCAGTACTTC

v_gene: TRBV7-3
d_gene: -
abundance: -
j_gene: TRBJ1-2
CDR3aa: CASSSGPDNYGYTF
CDR3nt: TGTGCCAGCAGCTCGGGACCCGACAACTATGGCTACACCTTC

v_gene: TRBV2
d_gene: -
abundance: -
j_gene: TRBJ2-1
CDR3aa: CATGGGPWDEQFF
CDR3nt: TGTGCCACCGGAGGGGGGCCCTGGGATGAGCAGTTCTTC

v_gene: TRBV7-9
d_gene: TRBD1
abundance: few
j_gene: TRBJ1-2
CDR3aa: CASSFAGTGDYGYTF
CDR3nt: TGTGCCAGCAGCTTTGCCGGGACAGGCGACTATGGCTACACCTTC

v_gene: TRBV9
d_gene: -
abundance: -
j_gene: TRBJ1-1
CDR3aa: CASSVLLDTEAFF
CDR3nt: TGTGCCAGCAGCGTTCTCCTGGACACTGAAGCTTTCTTT

v_gene: TRBV6-5
d_gene: -
abundance: -
j_gene: TRBJ2-5
CDR3aa: CASRTRGRAQETQYF
CDR3nt: TGTGCCAGCAGGACTCGGGGGCGAGCCCAAGAGACCCAGTACTTC

v_gene: TRBV5-8
d_gene: TRBD2
abundance: -
j_gene: TRBJ2-7
CDR3aa: CASSFTSGVYEQYF
CDR3nt: TGTGCCAGCAGCTTTACTAGCGGGGTATACGAGCAGTACTTC

v_gene: TRBV5-1
d_gene: -
abundance: -
j_gene: TRBJ1-2
CDR3aa: CASSLGTSNYGYTF
CDR3nt: TGCGCCAGCAGCTTGGGGACCTCTAACTATGGCTACACCTTC

v_gene: TRBV27
d_gene: TRBD1
abundance: once
j_gene: TRBJ2-3
CDR3aa: CASSLGTVGDTQYF
CDR3nt: TGTGCCAGCAGTTTAGGGACAGTCGGGGATACGCAGTATTTT

v_gene: TRBV5-1
d_gene: -
abundance: -
j_gene: TRBJ2-4
CDR3aa: CASSYRDQNIQYF
CDR3nt: TGCGCCAGCAGCTACAGGGACCAAAACATTCAGTACTTC

v_gene: TRBV19
d_gene: -
abundance: -
j_gene: TRBJ1-5
CDR3aa: CASSIGTRNTNQPQHF
CDR3nt: TGTGCCAGTAGTATCGGGACGAGGAACACTAATCAGCCCCAGCATTTT

v_gene: TRBV5-1
d_gene: -
abundance: once
j_gene: TRBJ1-6
CDR3aa: CASSPGTAVAPLHF
CDR3nt: TGCGCCAGCAGCCCAGGGACCGCCGTGGCACCCCTCCACTTT

v_gene: TRBV4-1
d_gene: -
abundance: -
j_gene: TRBJ1-1
CDR3aa: CASSQGAGANTEAFF
CDR3nt: TGCGCCAGCAGCCAAGGGGCAGGGGCTAACACTGAAGCTTTCTTT

v_gene: TRBV18
d_gene: TRBD2
abundance: -
j_gene: TRBJ2-5
CDR3aa: CASSLAGESTQYF
CDR3nt: TGTGCCAGCTCATTAGCGGGGGAATCGACCCAGTACTTC

v_gene: TRBV7-8
d_gene: TRBD1
abundance: -
j_gene: TRBJ2-1
CDR3aa: CASSFGQGRGGEQFF
CDR3nt: TGTGCCAGCAGCTTCGGACAGGGAAGAGGGGGTGAGCAGTTCTTC

v_gene: TRBV5-4
d_gene: -
abundance: -
j_gene: TRBJ2-5
CDR3aa: CASSPDEHEETQYF
CDR3nt: TGTGCCAGCAGCCCTGACGAGCATGAAGAGACCCAGTACTTC

v_gene: TRBV7-2
d_gene: -
abundance: once
j_gene: TRBJ1-2
CDR3aa: CASSPRTIGYTF
CDR3nt: TGTGCCAGCAGCCCCCGGACAATTGGCTACACCTTC

v_gene: TRBV5-4
d_gene: -
abundance: -
j_gene: TRBJ2-7
CDR3aa: CASSHRGGPLLREQYF
CDR3nt: TGTGCCAGCAGCCACCGCGGAGGACCACTCCTACGAGAGCAGTACTTC

v_gene: TRBV7-3
d_gene: -
abundance: few
j_gene: TRBJ1-5
CDR3aa: CASSLSRDQPQHF
CDR3nt: TGTGCCAGCAGCTTATCCAGGGATCAGCCCCAGCATTTT